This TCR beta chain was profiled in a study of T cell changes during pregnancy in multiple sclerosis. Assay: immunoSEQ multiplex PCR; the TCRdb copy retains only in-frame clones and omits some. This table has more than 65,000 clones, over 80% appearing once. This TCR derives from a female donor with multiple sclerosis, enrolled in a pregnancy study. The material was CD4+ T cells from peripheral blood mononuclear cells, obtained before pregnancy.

CDR3 in amino acids: CASSSRRLAGKGWTDTQYF. CDR3 DNA: TGTGCCAGCAGTTCCCGAAGGTTAGCGGGAAAGGGTTGGACAGATACGCAGTATTTT. The chain couples TRBV28 to TRBJ2-3; the match to TRBD2 covers 8 bases. CDR1 and CDR2 from the germline V gene are MDHEN and SYDVKM. V lost 4 bases, J lost 3 bases, and 18 bases stayed unmatched. The CDR3 has 19 amino acids. The full variable domain, in which reference TRBV28 and TRBJ2-3 provide the parts outside the CDR3, is DVKVTQSSRYLVKRTGEKVFLECVQDMDHENMFWYRQDPGLGLRLIYFSYDVKMKEKGDIPEGYSVSREKKERFSLILESASTNQTSMYLCASSSRRLAGKGWTDTQYFGPGTRLTVL.